One and the same sample provided the 6 T cell receptor beta chains below, sequenced in a study of cytomegalovirus exposure and HLA in healthy donors. The protocol was immunoSEQ multiplex PCR, while the TCRdb copy is restricted to in-frame clones and leaves out a portion. The sample includes 80,000 to 100,000 clones, roughly 93% seen only once; the top ten take 2% to 2.5%. The sample taken for sequencing was PBMCs. These receptors originate from a man aged 30-40 years in good health and CMV-seronegative.

The chain combines TRBV28 with TRBJ2-7; TRBD1 matches at 8 bases. This CDR3 is built from 14 residues. Trimming removed 2 bases from V and 0 bases from J; junction bases left unmatched: 0. The germline gives CDR1 MDHEN, CDR2 SYDVKM. CDR3 DNA sequence: TGTGCCAGCAGTTTACAGGGGGCCTCCTACGAGCAGTACTTC. It is translated as CASSLQGASYEQYF.

The chain is built from TRBV19 and TRBJ1-1; a possible D gene is TRBD1 (5 bases). V was pared by 1 base and J by 4 bases, with 7 bases between. The CDR3 has 13 amino acids. Germline lookup yields CDR1 LNHDA and CDR2 SQIVND (reference sequence). In nucleotides, the CDR3 is TGTGCCAGTAGTATAGCTCAGGGCACTGAAGCTTTCTTT. It translates to CASSIAQGTEAFF.

This chain links TRBV5-4 with TRBJ1-3; D is possibly TRBD1 (6 bases). The germline V gene encodes CDR1 SGHNT and CDR2 YYREEE (reference sequence). With 5 bases removed from V and 0 bases from J, the gap between germline ends came to 15 bases. The CDR3 contains 16 residues. The CDR3 region has the DNA TGTGCCAGCAGTCCCGGACAGCTCTTCTCTGGAAACACCATATATTTT. Translated, it gives CASSPGQLFSGNTIYF.

The chain uses TRBV6-5 and TRBJ1-1, with D tentatively TRBD1 (6 bases). V lost 10 bases to trimming and J lost 6 bases, with 12 bases between them. The V gene's germline CDR1 is MNHEY and CDR2 SVGAGI. CDR3 length equals 11 residues. CDR3 bases: TGTGCCACCAACGGGGGGCCTGAAGCTTTCTTT. Translated: CATNGGPEAFF.

This clone was picked up one time. The V call is TRBV27, the J call TRBJ1-2, with 10 bases that match TRBD1. The V segment lost 5 bases and the J segment 1 base; nucleotides outside the gene matches: 4. The CDR3 loop spans 15 amino acids. Per germline, CDR1 MNHEY and CDR2 SMNVEV (reference sequence). The CDR3 DNA is TGTGCCAGCAGTCCCGGGACAGGGGTTAACTATGGCTACACCTTC. Its protein product is CASSPGTGVNYGYTF.

This clone was seen once. The rearrangement joins TRBV27 to TRBJ1-2; 7 nucleotides line up with TRBD1. Germline lookup yields CDR1 MNHEY and CDR2 SMNVEV (reference sequence). The CDR3 has 19 amino acids. V was clipped by 4 bases and J by 0 bases; unmatched bases: 17. CDR3 sequence: CASSYLSRGPDGTNYGYTF. In DNA, the CDR3 is TGTGCCAGCAGTTACCTGAGTAGGGGGCCGGACGGAACTAACTATGGCTACACCTTC.